Given below is one T cell receptor beta chain in context. This sample is part of a study of blood T cell repertoires in COVID-19. Study at large: T cells, B-cell-depleted T cells, or PBMCs supplied cDNA or gDNA.

Original handling: Amplified reference gene primers provided the basis for estimating nucleated cell counts. Method: immunoSEQ multiplex PCR; TCRdb's copy keeps in-frame clones and lacks some. The V and J calls and the clone size are those of that table, but D and trimming were determined from the DNA. The table lists about 140,000 clones, around 86% of them singletons. Sequencing was done on a sample of peripheral blood. This receptor was identified in a human donor in a cohort sampled during active COVID-19.

The CDR3 nucleotides are TGTGCCAGCAGCTTCGGAGGGCAGGGGACCCAGTACTTC. It codes for CASSFGGQGTQYF. The J gene is TRBJ2-5, the V gene TRBV5-8; tentative D call: TRBD2 (6 bases). Trimming took off 2 bases at V and 7 bases at J, with 12 bases between the two ends. Germline assignment: CDR1 SGHTS and CDR2 YDEGEE. The CDR3 has 13 residues.